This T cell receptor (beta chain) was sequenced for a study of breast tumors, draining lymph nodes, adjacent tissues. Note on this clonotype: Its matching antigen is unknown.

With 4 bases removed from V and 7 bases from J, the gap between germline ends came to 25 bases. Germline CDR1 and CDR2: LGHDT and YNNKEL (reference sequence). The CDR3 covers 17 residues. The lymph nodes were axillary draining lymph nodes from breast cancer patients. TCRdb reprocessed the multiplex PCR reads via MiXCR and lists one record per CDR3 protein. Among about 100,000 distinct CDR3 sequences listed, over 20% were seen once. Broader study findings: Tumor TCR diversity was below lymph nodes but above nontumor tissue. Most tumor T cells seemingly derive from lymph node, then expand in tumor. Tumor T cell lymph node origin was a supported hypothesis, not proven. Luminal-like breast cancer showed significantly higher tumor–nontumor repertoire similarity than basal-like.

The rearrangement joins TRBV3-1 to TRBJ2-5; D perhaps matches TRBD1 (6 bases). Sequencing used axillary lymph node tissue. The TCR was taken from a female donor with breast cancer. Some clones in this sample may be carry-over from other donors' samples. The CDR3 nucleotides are TGTGCCAGCAGCCCGGGTCCAGGGGATCTGGGTATAGGGACCCAGTACTTC. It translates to CASSPGPGDLGIGTQYF.